Below are 20 T cell receptor beta chains sequenced from a single sample in a study of Tregs in tolerant kidney transplant recipients. TCRdb's copy holds only in-frame clones and misses some; the assay was immunoSEQ multiplex PCR. The repertoire consists of some 68,000 clones, with 65% to 85% occurring once and the leading ten covering around 4.5%. Source material: CD4+ T cells from blood. The source is a human donor in good health.

The chain combines TRBV7-9 with TRBJ2-3; a weak D match, TRBD2 (5 bases). The germline V and J ends were trimmed by 5 bases and 0 bases, with 18 bases remaining between them. Germline values: CDR1 SEHNR, CDR2 FQNEAQ (reference sequence). The CDR3 is 17 amino acids. Written as DNA, the CDR3 is TGTGCCAGCAGCCCCAGTGAGAGGTGGACTAGCACAGATACGCAGTATTTT. Its protein product is CASSPSERWTSTDTQYF.

The chain uses TRBV2 and TRBJ1-2; 7 bases map to TRBD1. Trimming took 8 bases from V and 8 from J; bases not matched to a gene: 8. The CDR3 loop spans 12 amino acids. Germline assignment: CDR1 SNHLY and CDR2 FYNNEI. In DNA, the CDR3 is TGTGCCAGCGCGAGGGGGCGAGGGGGCTACACCTTC. Protein sequence: CASARGRGGYTF. Combining the CDR3 with reference TRBV2 and TRBJ1-2 gives the whole variable domain EPEVTQTPSHQVTQMGQEVILRCVPISNHLYFYWYRQILGQKVEFLVSFYNNEISEKSEIFDDQFSVERPDGSNFTLKIRSTKLEDSAMYFCASARGRGGYTFGSGTRLTVV.

V gene TRBV7-9 combines with J gene TRBJ2-4; D might be TRBD1 or TRBD2, each matching 7 bases. V lost 3 bases, J lost 0 bases, and 12 bases lay in between. This CDR3 comprises 16 residues. The germline V gene has CDR1 SEHNR and CDR2 FQNEAQ (reference sequence). This CDR3 reads CASSFQGGLAKNIQYF. In nucleotides, the CDR3 is TGTGCCAGCAGCTTCCAGGGGGGGCTAGCCAAAAACATTCAGTACTTC.

The chain combines TRBV5-1 with TRBJ2-5; D is possibly TRBD2 (6 bases). There are 15 residues in the CDR3. Per the germline V gene, CDR1 is SGHRS and CDR2 is YFSETQ. Trimming took 0 bases from V and 3 from J, leaving 12 bases between them. The CDR3 loop is CASSLAAGSEETQYF. DNA of the CDR3: TGCGCCAGCAGCTTGGCGGCGGGATCCGAAGAGACCCAGTACTTC. The variable domain in full, completed from reference TRBV5-1 and TRBJ2-5, reads KAGVTQTPRYLIKTRGQQVTLSCSPISGHRSVSWYQQTPGQGLQFLFEYFSETQRNKGNFPGRFSGRQFSNSRSEMNVSTLELGDSALYLCASSLAAGSEETQYFGPGTRLLVL.

The gene calls are TRBV7-9 and TRBJ2-7; tentatively, D is TRBD1 (6 bases). V lost 0 bases and J 3 bases, leaving 12 bases between the germline ends. Germline V gives CDR1 SEHNR, CDR2 FQNEAQ (reference sequence). The CDR3 has 15 amino acids. The CDR3 reads CASSLARGPFYEQYF. The CDR3 coding sequence is TGTGCCAGCAGCTTAGCCAGGGGACCTTTCTACGAGCAGTACTTC.

This chain joins TRBV11-3 and TRBJ2-2; 8 bases match TRBD1. This CDR3 is built from 16 residues. Per the germline V gene, CDR1 is SGHNT and CDR2 is YENEEA. V trimming: 3 bases; J trimming: 4 bases; junction bases outside the gene matches: 7. This CDR3 reads CASSFSTGVGTGELFF. The CDR3 coding sequence is TGTGCCAGCAGCTTTTCGACAGGGGTGGGCACCGGGGAGCTGTTTTTT.

The gene calls are TRBV11-2 and TRBJ2-3; the match to TRBD2 covers 8 bases. Germline-derived CDR1 and CDR2 are SGHAT and FQNNGV. CDR3 size: 15 residues. With 0 bases clipped from V and 2 bases from J, the junction kept 1 base outside the gene matches. In nucleotides, the CDR3 is TGTGCCAGCAGCTTAGAAGCGGGGGACACAGATACGCAGTATTTT. It specifies CASSLEAGDTDTQYF.

This chain connects TRBV6-1 to TRBJ1-2; D might be TRBD1 (5 bases). Germline CDR1 reads MNHNS; CDR2 reads SASEGT. With 6 bases removed from V and 8 bases from J, the gap between germline ends came to 13 bases. The CDR3 runs 12 residues. The CDR3 protein is CASSEGLRGYTF. In DNA form, the CDR3 reads TGTGCCAGCAGCGAGGGGCTGAGGGGCTACACCTTC.

In its sample, this clone was seen a few times. The V call is TRBV2, the J call TRBJ1-1; D may be TRBD1 (5 bases). Germline assignment: CDR1 SNHLY and CDR2 FYNNEI. V lost 4 bases to trimming and J lost 4 bases, with 10 bases between them. The CDR3 contains 13 residues. CDR3 sequence reads: CASSAGGGTEAFF. The CDR3 coding sequence is TGTGCCAGCAGTGCTGGCGGGGGCACTGAAGCTTTCTTT.

At least ten counts were recorded for this clone. The chain links TRBV6-6 to TRBJ1-3; no reliable D call. The CDR3 length is 14 residues. CDR1 and CDR2 (germline): MNHNY, SVGAGI (reference sequence). V dropped 4 bases and J dropped 0 bases, with 7 bases sitting between them. CDR3 sequence reads: CASSFFDSGNTIYF. The CDR3 DNA follows: TGTGCCAGCAGTTTCTTCGACTCTGGAAACACCATATATTTT.

The J gene is TRBJ2-2, the V gene TRBV7-2, with D perhaps matching TRBD1 or TRBD2 (5 bases each). This CDR3 has 14 amino acids. The germline V gene has CDR1 SGHTA and CDR2 FQGNSA. V was shortened by 2 bases and J by 10 bases, with 14 bases between the two germline ends. CDR3 sequence: CASSLNGALPELFF. The CDR3 nucleotides are TGTGCCAGCAGCTTAAACGGGGCGCTTCCGGAGCTGTTTTTT.

This chain uses TRBV11-1 with TRBJ2-7; D is unclear. The germline gives CDR1 SGHAT, CDR2 FQDESV (reference sequence). The V gene lost 4 bases and the J gene lost 2 bases, with 9 bases spanning the gap. The CDR3 covers 13 residues. The CDR3 DNA is TGTGCCAGCAGCTCTTCCGCTACCTACGAGCAGTACTTC. Amino acids: CASSSSATYEQYF.

The V gene is TRBV5-1, the J gene TRBJ2-5; a weak D match, TRBD1 (5 bases). Germline V CDR1 and CDR2: SGHRS, YFSETQ. The CDR3 has 12 residues. V gave up 3 bases and J gave up 7 bases, with 10 bases separating them. CDR3 DNA: TGCGCCAGCAGCTGGGCTCAGGGGACCCAGTACTTC. It specifies CASSWAQGTQYF.

J is TRBJ2-7 and V is TRBV7-8; 9 nucleotides agree with TRBD2. Germline V gives CDR1 SGHVS, CDR2 FQNEAQ. There are 14 residues in the CDR3. The trim removed 5 bases at V and 4 bases at J, leaving 6 bases unmatched. The CDR3 loop is CASSGGTSFYEQYF. The CDR3 DNA reads TGTGCCAGCAGCGGGGGGACTAGCTTTTACGAGCAGTACTTC.

In this sample, this clone turned up a few times. The rearrangement links TRBV6-4 to TRBJ1-3, with no clear D. Deletions cut 9 bases from V and 3 bases from J, with 9 bases between. Germline CDR1 MRHNA, CDR2 SNTAGT. The CDR3 is 12 amino acids. CDR3 DNA: TGTGCCAGTCAAGGGATTGGAAACACCATATATTTT. Protein sequence: CASQGIGNTIYF.

Here the CDR3 reads CASSLYRAGGFF. DNA of the CDR3: TGTGCCAGCAGCCTCTACAGGGCCGGGGGGTTCTTC. The chain recombines TRBV11-2 with TRBJ2-1; possibly TRBD1 or TRBD2 for D (6 bases each). The CDR3 has 12 amino acids. The germline V gene has CDR1 SGHAT and CDR2 FQNNGV. The ends were cut back, 5 bases at V and 15 bases at J, with 17 bases in the middle.

The chain uses TRBV6-1 and TRBJ1-2; 9 nucleotides align to TRBD1. V was pared by 6 bases and J by 4 bases, with 6 bases of the junction left unmatched. The germline gives CDR1 MNHNS, CDR2 SASEGT. The CDR3 sequence is 14 residues long. The CDR3 DNA follows: TGTGCCAGCAGATCGACAGGGGGGACCTATGGCTACACCTTC. This encodes CASRSTGGTYGYTF.

The gene calls are TRBV29-1 and TRBJ2-3; D uncertain. Germline CDR1 is SQVTM and CDR2 is ANQGSEA. The CDR3 runs to 11 residues. Trimming left V 7 bases short and J 5 bases short, with 10 bases between. The CDR3 DNA sequence: TGCAGCGCCCTACCTAAAGATACGCAGTATTTT. Encoded protein: CSALPKDTQYF.

The chain has TRBV2 and TRBJ1-5, with 8 positions matching TRBD1. This CDR3 has 15 residues. Germline CDR1 reads SNHLY; CDR2 reads FYNNEI. The V and J ends lost 4 bases and 5 bases, in that order; junction bases with no gene match: 7. CDR3 sequence: CASSGGQGQYQPQHF. DNA for the CDR3: TGTGCCAGCAGTGGAGGACAGGGACAGTATCAGCCCCAGCATTTT.

The genes are TRBV7-2 and TRBJ2-5; D is perhaps TRBD1 or TRBD2 (5 bases each). CDR1 is SGHTA and CDR2 is FQGNSA in the germline V gene. Deletions cut 5 bases from V and 2 bases from J, with 12 bases between. The CDR3 sequence is 14 residues long. The CDR3 DNA is TGTGCCAGCAGCGGGCCGGGACCACAAGAGACCCAGTACTTC. Protein sequence: CASSGPGPQETQYF.